This TCR beta chain was found in a study of T cell repertoires in cytomegalovirus infection. Study-wide context: Public signatures in TCR beta pointed to CMV infection and matching HLA type. Findings and limits, study-wide: HLA-C-restricted CMV-specific TCR beta clonotypes were dominant in the ex vivo response.

TCRdb ran MiXCR on the reads and lists one entry per CDR3 protein. Among more than 350,000 distinct CDR3 sequences listed, approximately 33% were seen once. This clonotype was seen a handful of times. Antigen unknown. This TCR derives from a human donor in good health (CMV status not recorded). Some clones in this sample may be carry-over from other donors' samples. Sequencing was done on a sample of PBMCs.

This chain's CDR3 is CASSLSGDPVIGAFF. The CDR3 DNA is TGTGCCAGCAGTTTATCGGGGGACCCGGTAATTGGTGCTTTCTTT. This chain joins TRBV28 and TRBJ1-1, with a weak D call TRBD1 (5 bases). Germline assignment: CDR1 MDHEN and CDR2 SYDVKM. V was cut by 1 base and J by 11 bases, with 20 bases left in between. The CDR3 loop spans 15 amino acids.